This TCR beta chain was captured in a study of T cell responses to AZD1222 COVID-19 vaccine. Sequencing was performed with immunoSEQ multiplex PCR; in TCRdb, only in-frame clones are kept and a portion is missing. The repertoire holds roughly 200,000 clones, with around 90% as singletons. The sample consisted of peripheral blood, taken on day 0 of AZD1222 vaccination. This TCR was recovered from an adult in good health.

The CDR3 loop is CASSQELTRTGELFF. For the CDR3, the DNA is TGTGCCAGCAGCCAAGAACTCACCCGAACCGGGGAGCTGTTTTTT. The chain carries TRBV3-1 (or the pseudogene TRBV3-2) and TRBJ2-2; D remains unclear. The V and J ends lost 0 bases and 5 bases respectively, with 10 bases between them. Looked up from germline, CDR1 is LGHDT and CDR2 is YNNKEL (reference sequence). This CDR3 is built from 15 residues.